This T cell receptor beta chain was documented in a study of post-analysis software for immune sequencing data. For the study at large: Disease trajectories encompassed relapsing-remitting, secondary progressive and progressive-relapsing multiple sclerosis. Study observations and caveats: Patients carried roughly 5 TRBV segments more frequently than controls did, and TRBV5-6, TRBV5-1 and TRBV20-1 were among them. Those samples that were prepared in the same batch co-clustered strongly by F measure. The study found significantly lower normalized Chao1 diversity in multiple sclerosis patients than in controls.

Included in the TCR beta cDNA libraries were unique molecular identifiers. T cells, roughly 0.95 to 10 million of them, yielded some 540,000 cDNA molecules. MiXCR, applied by TCRdb to the PCR reads, yields one record per CDR3 protein. The data contain about 770,000 distinct CDR3 sequences, 40% to 55% of them singletons. Of note for this clonotype: Its antigen remains unidentified.

Germline V CDR1 and CDR2: SGHTA, FQGNSA. With 5 bases removed from V and 7 bases from J, the gap between germline ends came to 18 bases. The CDR3 runs to 15 residues. This receptor was obtained from a girl aged 10-17 years with multiple sclerosis. Material: blood. The chain couples TRBV7-2 to TRBJ2-1, with D perhaps given as TRBD1 or TRBD2 (6 bases each). The CDR3 region is CASSRGLGGGNEQFF. DNA for the CDR3: TGTGCCAGCAGCCGAGGTTTAGGAGGGGGGAATGAGCAGTTCTTC.